The next 22 T cell receptor beta chains were all read from a single sample in a study of OX40 agonist ivuxolimab in advanced cancers. The library was produced with the immunoSEQ multiplex PCR assay. Imported from immuneACCESS, the table was reduced by TCRdb to in-frame sequences with V and J called. These copies leave out some clones; in studies compared against another copy, an unresolved V gene accounts for under half, and the cause of the remainder is not known. A total of 65,000 to 90,000 clones appear in this sample, around nine tenths of them only once. Approximately 0.49% of the sample belongs to the ten largest clones. The sequencing used CD4+ or CD8+ T cells sorted from blood, collected in a trial of the OX40 agonist ivuxolimab. The receptors shown here come from an adult with an advanced solid tumor such as melanoma, head and neck, liver or kidney cancer.

The chain couples TRBV7-9 to TRBJ1-2; 8 nucleotides line up with TRBD1. V dropped 4 bases and J dropped 8; count of bases not matched to a gene: 12. This CDR3 comprises 15 residues. Germline loops: CDR1 SEHNR, CDR2 FQNEAQ (reference sequence). CDR3 in DNA: TGTGCCAGCAGCTCGGGACAGGCCCAGCAGAGGGGCTACACCTTC. Its translation: CASSSGQAQQRGYTF. Full variable domain (outside the CDR3, taken from reference TRBV7-9 and TRBJ1-2): DTGVSQNPRHKITKRGQNVTFRCDPISEHNRLYWYRQTLGQGPEFLTYFQNEAQLEKSRLLSDRFSAERPKGSFSTLEIQRTEQGDSAMYLCASSSGQAQQRGYTFGSGTRLTVV.

This clone was seen only a few times. V gene TRBV7-8 combines with J gene TRBJ1-1, with TRBD1 matching 10 bases. The CDR3 length is 16 residues. Trimming at V came to 5 bases and at J to 1 base, leaving 7 bases not matched to a gene. CDR1 is SGHVS, CDR2 FQNEAQ, per germline. CDR3 sequence reads: CASSPRDRGSNTEAFF. The CDR3 DNA sequence: TGTGCCAGCAGCCCCCGGGACAGGGGTTCGAACACTGAAGCTTTCTTT.

V usage is TRBV6-5 and J usage is TRBJ1-5, with D perhaps matching TRBD1 (6 bases). The V end lost 6 bases, the J end lost 4 bases, and 16 bases lay between the germline ends. The CDR3 loop spans 15 amino acids. Germline CDR1 and CDR2: MNHEY and SVGAGI. The DNA for the CDR3 is TGTGCCAGCAGGCATTTCCGGGACAATAATCAGCCCCAGCATTTT. Amino acids: CASRHFRDNNQPQHF.

The rearrangement joins TRBV19 to TRBJ1-4; D gene unclear. The germline CDR1 and CDR2 sequences are LNHDA and SQIVND (reference sequence). CDR3 length: 16 residues. Trimming shortened V by 1 base and J by 0 bases, and 9 bases separated the two germline ends. For the CDR3, the DNA is TGTGCCAGTAGTATAGGGGGAGGTGCAACTAATGAAAAACTGTTTTTT. This sequence encodes CASSIGGGATNEKLFF.

The chain employs TRBV29-1 and TRBJ1-2; perhaps TRBD1 as D (6 bases). With 3 bases removed from V and 8 bases from J, the gap between germline ends came to 13 bases. From germline, CDR1 is SQVTM and CDR2 ANQGSEA. This CDR3 comprises 12 residues. The CDR3 is CSVEIQGRGYTF. The CDR3 DNA reads as TGCAGCGTTGAGATACAGGGTAGAGGCTACACCTTC.

V is TRBV28 and J is TRBJ1-5, with D perhaps TRBD1 (6 bases). The CDR3 consists of 13 residues. In germline, CDR1 is MDHEN, CDR2 SYDVKM. The V gene lost 4 bases and the J gene lost 7 bases, with 11 bases spanning the gap. CDR3 nucleotide sequence: TGTGCCAGCAGTTACAGGGTTCGGCAGCCCCAGCATTTT. Amino acid sequence: CASSYRVRQPQHF.

This clone was recorded once. Here the CDR3 reads CASTNPRAGNYGYTF. Here the CDR3 DNA reads TGTGCCAGCACCAACCCTAGGGCAGGGAACTATGGCTACACCTTC. The genes are TRBV5-5 and TRBJ1-2; D possibly corresponds to TRBD1 (5 bases). The CDR3 length is 15 residues. V lost 6 bases and J 2 bases, leaving 17 bases between the germline ends. The V gene's germline CDR1 is SGHKS and CDR2 YYEKEE (reference sequence). Complete variable domain (other parts from reference TRBV5-5 and TRBJ1-2): DAGVTQSPTHLIKTRGQQVTLRCSPISGHKSVSWYQQVLGQGPQFIFQYYEKEERGRGNFPDRFSARQFPNYSSELNVNALLLGDSALYLCASTNPRAGNYGYTFGSGTRLTVV.

V and J are TRBV2 and TRBJ2-5; TRBD1 or TRBD2 may be the D gene (5 bases each). The J call may be mistaken, given a closer DNA end match to TRBJ2-7. The CDR3 is made up of 14 amino acids. Germline assignment: CDR1 SNHLY and CDR2 FYNNEI. CDR3 bases: TGTGCCAGCACCCAGGGAGCAGCCCCCTACGAGCAGTACTTC. Translated: CASTQGAAPYEQYF.

V and J are TRBV5-1 and TRBJ2-1; the match to TRBD1 covers 8 bases. Trimming at V came to 6 bases and at J to 5 bases, leaving 4 bases not matched to a gene. This CDR3 is built from 13 residues. Germline assignment: CDR1 SGHRS and CDR2 YFSETQ. Here the CDR3 DNA reads TGCGCCAGCAAACAGGGGGAAAACAATGAGCAGTTCTTC. Encoded protein: CASKQGENNEQFF.

The chain uses TRBV6-1 and TRBJ2-2; weak D call: TRBD2 (6 bases). Germline V gene data show CDR1 as MNHNS and CDR2 as SASEGT. V dropped 7 bases and J dropped 2 bases, with 11 bases sitting between them. This CDR3 is built from 14 residues. In nucleotides, the CDR3 is TGTGCCAGCATCAAGCGGGTAAACACCGGGGAGCTGTTTTTT. Translation gives CASIKRVNTGELFF.

This chain uses TRBV5-1 with TRBJ2-2; D is undetermined. Germline lookup yields CDR1 SGHRS and CDR2 YFSETQ. The CDR3 extends over 12 amino acids. V shed 7 bases and J shed 6 bases, with 10 bases lying between them. CDR3 sequence reads: CASEWVAGELFF. CDR3 coding DNA: TGCGCCAGCGAGTGGGTGGCCGGGGAGCTGTTTTTT.

The rearrangement links TRBV5-8 to TRBJ2-3, with 9 bases lining up with TRBD2. V lost 1 base to trimming and J lost 6 bases; unmatched junction nucleotides: 6. CDR3 length: 15 amino acids. Per the germline V gene, CDR1 is SGHTS and CDR2 is YDEGEE. The CDR3 reads CASSLSSGAPDTQYF. CDR3 DNA sequence: TGTGCCAGCAGCTTGTCTAGCGGGGCCCCCGATACGCAGTATTTT. Drawing the rest from reference TRBV5-8 and TRBJ2-3, the complete variable domain is EAGVTQSPTHLIKTRGQQATLRCSPISGHTSVYWYQQALGLGLQFLLWYDEGEERNRGNFPPRFSGRQFPNYSSELNVNALELEDSALYLCASSLSSGAPDTQYFGPGTRLTVL.

This rearrangement joins TRBV11-3 to TRBJ2-5; 7 nucleotides align to TRBD2. Germline trimming cut 5 bases from V and 5 bases from J; bases unmatched to any gene: 8. Germline assignment: CDR1 SGHNT and CDR2 YENEEA. The CDR3 sequence is 14 residues long. This CDR3 is CASSKRLAGETQYF. CDR3 nucleotides: TGTGCCAGCAGCAAGAGACTAGCTGGTGAGACCCAGTACTTC.

The chain has TRBV27 and TRBJ2-1; 7 bases fit TRBD2. This CDR3 is 14 amino acids long. The ends lost 2 bases at V and 4 bases at J; junction bases unmatched: 2. Germline CDR1 is MNHEY and CDR2 is SMNVEV (reference sequence). CDR3 nucleotides: TGTGCCAGCAGTTTAGAGCGGGAATACAATGAGCAGTTCTTC. This sequence encodes CASSLEREYNEQFF.

The rearrangement joins TRBV19 to TRBJ2-1; possibly TRBD1 or TRBD2 for D (6 bases each). The CDR3 loop spans 18 amino acids. The V end was cut by 0 bases, the J end by 8 bases, with 23 bases between. Germline-derived CDR1 and CDR2 are LNHDA and SQIVND (reference sequence). The CDR3 nucleotides read TGTGCCAGTAGTATAGATCTGATTGCGGGGACATACATAGATGAGCAGTTCTTC. Translated: CASSIDLIAGTYIDEQFF.

The chain recombines TRBV29-1 with TRBJ2-7; TRBD1 is a possible D gene (6 bases). Trimming took off 4 bases at V and 3 bases at J, with 10 bases between the two ends. CDR3 length: 12 residues. Looked up from germline, CDR1 is SQVTM and CDR2 is ANQGSEA. The CDR3 loop is CSVGTEIYEQYF. The CDR3 nucleotides are TGCAGCGTTGGGACAGAAATCTACGAGCAGTACTTC.

The chain carries TRBV27 and TRBJ1-1, with TRBD1 matching over 7 bases. The germline V gene has CDR1 MNHEY and CDR2 SMNVEV (reference sequence). The CDR3 has 15 amino acids. Germline trimming cut 3 bases from V and 3 bases from J; bases unmatched to any gene: 7. For the CDR3, the DNA is TGTGCCAGCAGTTTCTTGGGTACAGGGGACACTGAAGCTTTCTTT. Translating it yields CASSFLGTGDTEAFF.

This chain uses TRBV28 with TRBJ2-5; no firm D call. V was pared by 3 bases and J by 3 bases, with 11 bases between. In germline, CDR1 is MDHEN, CDR2 SYDVKM. The CDR3 totals 14 residues. The CDR3 is CASSLPGLEETQYF. The CDR3 nucleotides are TGTGCCAGCAGTTTGCCGGGCCTGGAAGAGACCCAGTACTTC.

The rearrangement joins TRBV4-1 to TRBJ2-1; weak D call: TRBD1 (6 bases). With 1 base removed from V and 5 bases from J, the gap between germline ends came to 18 bases. CDR1 is MGHRA, CDR2 YSYEKL, per germline. The CDR3 has 17 amino acids. The DNA of the CDR3 is TGCGCCAGCAGCCAAGGTGTGGGGGCGGCCCAAAACAATGAGCAGTTCTTC. Protein product: CASSQGVGAAQNNEQFF.

The gene calls are TRBV5-1 and TRBJ2-2; 7 nucleotides line up with TRBD1. CDR1 SGHRS and CDR2 YFSETQ come from the germline V gene. J lost 3 bases, V lost 2 bases, and 1 base had no gene match. The CDR3 is 14 amino acids. The CDR3 is CASSFQGDTGELFF. CDR3 nucleotides: TGCGCCAGCAGCTTCCAGGGGGACACCGGGGAGCTGTTTTTT.

The chain has TRBV7-9 and TRBJ1-3, with unresolved D. This CDR3 is built from 16 residues. Trimming removed 5 bases from V and 0 bases from J, with 14 bases in between. In germline, CDR1 is SEHNR, CDR2 FQNEAQ (reference sequence). As DNA, the CDR3 is TGTGCCAGCAGCCTAGGACGGGTTAGCTCTGGAAACACCATATATTTT. As protein: CASSLGRVSSGNTIYF.

V usage is TRBV4-1 and J usage is TRBJ2-3, with TRBD1 matching over 8 bases. This CDR3 has 15 residues. Germline assignment: CDR1 MGHRA and CDR2 YSYEKL. V trimming: 0 bases; J trimming: 3 bases; junction bases outside the gene matches: 2. This CDR3 is CASSQDDRGTDTQYF. The DNA for the CDR3 is TGCGCCAGCAGCCAAGATGACAGGGGTACAGATACGCAGTATTTT.